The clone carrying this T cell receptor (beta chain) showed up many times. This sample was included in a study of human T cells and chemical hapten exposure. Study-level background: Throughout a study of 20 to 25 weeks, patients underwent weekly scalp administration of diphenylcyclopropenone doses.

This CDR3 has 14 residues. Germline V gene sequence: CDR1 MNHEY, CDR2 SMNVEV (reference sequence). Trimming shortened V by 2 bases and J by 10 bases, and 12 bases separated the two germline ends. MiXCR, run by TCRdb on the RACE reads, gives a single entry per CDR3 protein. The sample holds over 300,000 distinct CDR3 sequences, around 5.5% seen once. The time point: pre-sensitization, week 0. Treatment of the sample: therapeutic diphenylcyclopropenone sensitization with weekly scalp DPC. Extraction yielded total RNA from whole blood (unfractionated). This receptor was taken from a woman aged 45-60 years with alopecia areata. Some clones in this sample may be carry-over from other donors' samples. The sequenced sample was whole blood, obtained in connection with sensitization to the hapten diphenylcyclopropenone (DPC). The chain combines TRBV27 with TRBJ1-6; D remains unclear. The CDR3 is CASSLGGHGSPLHF. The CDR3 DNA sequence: TGTGCCAGCAGTTTAGGAGGTCATGGATCACCCCTCCACTTT.